Following are 5 T cell receptor beta chains from one sample sequenced in a study of blood T cell repertoires in COVID-19. The assay was immunoSEQ multiplex PCR, and TCRdb's table has in-frame clones only and misses some. The data contain tens of thousands of clones, 81% of them singletons. Sequences were obtained from peripheral blood. The receptor source for this set is a man older than 75 with acute or convalescent COVID-19.

This chain connects TRBV28 to TRBJ2-6, with D hard to call. CDR3 length: 16 amino acids. Germline lookup yields CDR1 MDHEN and CDR2 SYDVKM. The ends were cut back, 4 bases at V and 0 bases at J, with 10 bases in the middle. For the CDR3, the DNA is TGTGCCAGCAGTTCTTCAGGAAGCTCTGGGGCCAACGTCCTGACTTTC. It specifies CASSSSGSSGANVLTF.

This chain joins TRBV5-1 and TRBJ2-1; the D gene is possibly TRBD2 (6 bases). Germline V gene lookup returns CDR1 SGHRS and CDR2 YFSETQ. The CDR3 runs 16 residues. V shed 0 bases and J shed 0 bases, with 10 bases lying between them. The CDR3 bases are TGCGCCAGCAGCTTGGGTTTCGGGAGCTCCTACAATGAGCAGTTCTTC. It encodes CASSLGFGSSYNEQFF.

The chain is built from TRBV9 and TRBJ2-7, with 8 bases aligning to TRBD2. V gave up 1 base and J gave up 7 bases; unmatched junction bases: 10. This CDR3 contains 15 residues. Germline lookup yields CDR1 SGDLS and CDR2 YYNGEE. CDR3 sequence (DNA): TGTGCCAGCAGCGTAAAGGTTAGCGGGATGGGAGAGCAGTACTTC. The encoded protein is CASSVKVSGMGEQYF.

The J gene is TRBJ2-3, the V gene TRBV3-1 (or the pseudogene TRBV3-2); D is perhaps TRBD1 (6 bases). This CDR3 region has 16 residues. Germline-derived CDR1 and CDR2 are LGHDT and YNNKEL (reference sequence). V was pared by 4 bases and J by 1 base, with 15 bases between. In DNA, the CDR3 is TGTGCCAGCAGCCGAGGGACACTCCGGGGCACAGATACGCAGTATTTT. Protein sequence: CASSRGTLRGTDTQYF.

The chain employs TRBV18 and TRBJ2-1, with D hard to call. Between the trimmed V and J ends, which lost 3 bases and 0 bases, there was a span of 9 bases. This CDR3 has 15 residues. CDR1 is KGHSH, CDR2 LQKENI, per germline. CDR3 loop: CASSPLAASYNEQFF. The CDR3 DNA reads TGTGCCAGCTCACCTCTGGCGGCCTCCTACAATGAGCAGTTCTTC.